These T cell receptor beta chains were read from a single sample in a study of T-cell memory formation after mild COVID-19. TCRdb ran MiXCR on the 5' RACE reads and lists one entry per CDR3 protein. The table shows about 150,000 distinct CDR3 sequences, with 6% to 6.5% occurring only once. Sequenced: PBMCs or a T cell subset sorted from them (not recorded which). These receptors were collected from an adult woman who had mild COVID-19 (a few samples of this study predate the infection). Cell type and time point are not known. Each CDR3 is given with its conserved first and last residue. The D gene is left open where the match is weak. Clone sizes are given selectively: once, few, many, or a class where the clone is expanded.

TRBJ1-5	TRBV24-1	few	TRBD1	TGTGCCACCAGTGACCACACACAGGGGGATAATCAGCCCCAGCATTTT	CATSDHTQGDNQPQHF
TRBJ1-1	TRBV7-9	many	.	TGTGCCAGCAGCTTCCAGAGCATGAACACTGAAGCTTTCTTT	CASSFQSMNTEAFF
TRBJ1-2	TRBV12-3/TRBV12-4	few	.	TGTGCCAGCAGTTCCGTGGCTGCTTATGGCTACACCTTC	CASSSVAAYGYTF
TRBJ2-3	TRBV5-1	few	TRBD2	TGCGCCAGCAGTTTCCTAGCGGGAAGGGACACAGATACGCAGTATTTT	CASSFLAGRDTDTQYF
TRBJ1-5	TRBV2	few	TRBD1	TGTGCCAGCTGGACAGGGGTTCTGTGGCAGCCCCAGCATTTT	CASWTGVLWQPQHF
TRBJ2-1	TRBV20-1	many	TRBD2	TGCAGTGCTAGAAGCGGGAGCTCCTACAATGAGCAGTTCTTC	CSARSGSSYNEQFF
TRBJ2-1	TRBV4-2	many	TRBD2	TGTGCCAGCAGCCAACCCGGACTAGCGGGAGATAAGGAGCAGTTCTTC	CASSQPGLAGDKEQFF
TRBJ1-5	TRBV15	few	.	TGTGCCACCAGCAGAGGTTGGAGCTTGGGGGGCAATCAGCCCCAGCATTTT	CATSRGWSLGGNQPQHF
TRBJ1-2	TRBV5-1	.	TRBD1	TGCGCCAGCAGCTCTACAACTACAGGGGAGAATGGCTACACCTTC	CASSSTTTGENGYTF
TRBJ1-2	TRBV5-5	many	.	TGTGCCAGCAGCTTGGAGGCGGATAACTATGGCTACACCTTC	CASSLEADNYGYTF
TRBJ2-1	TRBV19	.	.	TGTGCCAGTAGTATGGGGGGAGCCCTATACAATGAGCAGTTCTTC	CASSMGGALYNEQFF